The present T cell receptor beta chain was sequenced within a study of blood T cell repertoires in COVID-19. Overall study context: The United States, Italy and Spain supplied acute and convalescent COVID-19 samples. From T cells, B-cell-depleted T cells, or PBMCs came the material, which was cDNA or gDNA.

In the original analysis: Reference gene primer amplification gave nucleated cell count estimates. Assay: immunoSEQ multiplex PCR; the TCRdb copy retains only in-frame clones and omits some. The V and J calls and clone size were taken over from that table, and D and trimming were inferred from the DNA. The data hold around 280,000 clones, with around nine tenths observed a single time. Unmatched junction bases numbered 3, after V lost 8 bases and J lost 4 bases. Germline values: CDR1 MNHEY, CDR2 SVGAGI. The CDR3 contains 13 residues. This chain joins TRBV6-5 and TRBJ1-5; 9 nucleotides line up with TRBD1. Sequencing input: peripheral blood. This TCR derives from a man aged 70-80 years with acute or convalescent COVID-19. CDR3 in DNA: TGTGCCAGCGCGACAGGGGGGAATCAGCCCCAGCATTTT. The encoded protein is CASATGGNQPQHF.